This TCR beta chain was identified in a study of beta chain features in type 1 diabetes. This clone came up once. What it binds is not known. The isolated RNA, all of it, was reverse transcribed, so expressed TCRB transcripts were what got sequenced. Method: immunoSEQ multiplex PCR; TCRdb's copy keeps in-frame clones and lacks some. The data hold tens of thousands of clones, with 68% observed a single time. Cells sorted by CD45RO/CCR7/CD25/CD127/CD95/CD27 comprised CD4+ naive, central memory, regulatory and stem cell-like memory cells. Points from the study as a whole: All four CD4+ subsets from Type 1 diabetes patients carried moderately but significantly shorter TCRB CDR3s. Within patients, naive, central memory and Treg TCRB repertoires seemed more similar than within healthy donors.

Material: stem cell memory CD4+ T cells from blood. The origin of this receptor is a middle-aged woman with type 1 diabetes.

Here the CDR3 reads CASSPPGQGGEQFF. CDR3 sequence (DNA): TGTGCCAGCTCACCTCCCGGACAGGGAGGGGAGCAGTTCTTC. The V and J genes are TRBV18 and TRBJ2-1, with TRBD1 as a possible D gene (8 bases). Germline CDR1 is KGHSH and CDR2 is LQKENI. The germline V and J ends were trimmed by 3 bases and 10 bases, with 16 bases remaining between them. This CDR3 spans 14 amino acids.